These 18 T cell receptor beta chains share one sample of origin, sequenced in a study of blood T cell repertoires in COVID-19. Here immunoSEQ multiplex PCR was the method, and the copy in TCRdb shows in-frame clones only, minus some. The sample lists over 400,000 clones; approximately 85% were seen once. The sample consisted of peripheral blood. All receptors derive from a human donor in a cohort sampled during active COVID-19.

The V call is TRBV5-6, the J call TRBJ2-7; D may be TRBD2 (6 bases). CDR1 is SGHDT, CDR2 YYEEEE, per germline. V lost 6 bases to trimming and J lost 4 bases, with 20 bases between them. This CDR3 region has 15 residues. The CDR3 sequence: CASTTGGRLGYEQYF. CDR3 coding DNA: TGTGCCAGCACCACCGGGGGTAGGTTGGGTTACGAGCAGTACTTC.

The chain joins TRBV20-1 to TRBJ1-2, with 7 bases fitting TRBD1. Germline CDR1 and CDR2: DFQATT and SNEGSKA (reference sequence). This CDR3 region has 11 residues. V was pared by 1 base and J by 13 bases, with 6 bases of the junction left unmatched. In nucleotides, the CDR3 is TGCAGTGCTAGAGTGACAGGGTCGGTCACCTTC. This sequence encodes CSARVTGSVTF.

The rearrangement uses TRBV7-6 and TRBJ2-1; TRBD1 aligns across 10 bases. CDR3 length: 14 residues. From germline, CDR1 is SGHVS and CDR2 FNYEAQ. V was clipped by 10 bases and J by 7 bases; unmatched bases: 10. The CDR3 nucleotides read TGTGCCACGGACAGGGGGGACTTTTCGAATGAGCAGTTCTTC. Protein product: CATDRGDFSNEQFF.

V is TRBV18 and J is TRBJ1-2; D remains ambiguous. Germline CDR1 reads KGHSH; CDR2 reads LQKENI. This CDR3 spans 12 amino acids. The V and J ends lost 6 bases and 8 bases respectively, with 13 bases between them. For the CDR3, the DNA is TGTGCCAGCTCCCTGGCTAGCGCGGGCTACACCTTC. This encodes CASSLASAGYTF.

The chain couples TRBV4-1 to TRBJ2-2, with 11 bases aligning to TRBD2. Germline lookup yields CDR1 MGHRA and CDR2 YSYEKL. The CDR3 sequence is 20 residues long. V was pared by 1 base and J by 9 bases, with 19 bases of the junction left unmatched. CDR3 residues: CASSQGGLAEASHRVRELFF. The CDR3 region has the DNA TGCGCCAGCAGCCAAGGGGGACTAGCGGAAGCTAGCCACCGGGTCAGGGAGCTGTTTTTT.

This chain joins TRBV27 and TRBJ2-2, with 8 bases that match TRBD2. Germline V gene sequence: CDR1 MNHEY, CDR2 SMNVEV (reference sequence). The CDR3 is 16 residues long. The trim removed 6 bases at V and 3 bases at J, leaving 9 bases unmatched. Written as DNA, the CDR3 is TGTGCCAGCAGCGTAATTAGCGGGATGTACACCGGGGAGCTGTTTTTT. Its protein product is CASSVISGMYTGELFF.

This clone showed up just once. As DNA, the CDR3 is TGTGCCAGCAGCCCCAGCGGGATTTCCTACGAGCAGTACTTC. Protein product: CASSPSGISYEQYF. This chain uses TRBV7-9 with TRBJ2-7, with TRBD2 matching over 7 bases. Germline lookup yields CDR1 SEHNR and CDR2 FQNEAQ (reference sequence). The length of the CDR3 is 14 residues. V shed 5 bases and J 1 base; nucleotides not matched to a gene: 5.

The J gene is TRBJ2-1, the V gene TRBV4-3, with 11 positions matching TRBD2. The length of the CDR3 is 21 residues. Trimming took 0 bases from V and 2 from J; bases not matched to a gene: 15. Germline assignment: CDR1 LGHNA and CDR2 YSLEER. The CDR3 is CASSQEILAGGFGLTYNEQFF. Here the CDR3 DNA reads TGCGCCAGCAGCCAAGAAATTCTAGCGGGAGGATTTGGCCTAACCTACAATGAGCAGTTCTTC.

The chain has TRBV18 and TRBJ2-1; 12 positions agree with TRBD2. The CDR3 is 15 amino acids. Germline V CDR1 and CDR2: KGHSH, LQKENI. The V segment lost 4 bases and the J segment 8 bases; nucleotides outside the gene matches: 6. CDR3 sequence (DNA): TGTGCCAGCTCACGAGGGACTAGCGGGTCCGATGAGCAGTTCTTC. Protein product: CASSRGTSGSDEQFF.

The CDR3 DNA follows: TGTGCCAGCGGCATTCAATTTAGGGGCTATGGCTACACCTTC. The encoded protein is CASGIQFRGYGYTF. V is TRBV7-9 and J is TRBJ1-2; D is perhaps TRBD1 (5 bases). V was cut by 8 bases and J by 4 bases, with 17 bases left in between. The CDR3 contains 14 residues. CDR1 SEHNR and CDR2 FQNEAQ come from the germline V gene (reference sequence).

The chain combines TRBV5-1 with TRBJ2-5; D is unresolved. Germline values: CDR1 SGHRS, CDR2 YFSETQ. Trimming shortened V by 0 bases and J by 3 bases, and 6 bases separated the two germline ends. The CDR3 loop spans 13 amino acids. The CDR3 loop reads CASSLAEKETQYF. The CDR3 DNA follows: TGCGCCAGCAGCTTGGCGGAGAAAGAGACCCAGTACTTC.

The gene calls are TRBV2 and TRBJ2-1, with 13 bases identical to TRBD2. The CDR3 contains 17 residues. Germline V gene lookup returns CDR1 SNHLY and CDR2 FYNNEI. With V trimmed by 0 bases and J by 9 bases, 8 bases remained unmatched. The CDR3 here is CASSEARTSGRRGEQFF. The CDR3 region has the DNA TGTGCCAGCAGTGAAGCGAGGACTAGCGGGAGAAGAGGTGAGCAGTTCTTC. Looking up the rest from reference TRBV2 and TRBJ2-1 gives the full variable domain: EPEVTQTPSHQVTQMGQEVILRCVPISNHLYFYWYRQILGQKVEFLVSFYNNEISEKSEIFDDQFSVERPDGSNFTLKIRSTKLEDSAMYFCASSEARTSGRRGEQFFGPGTRLTVL.

Notes on this clone: A read error may be the cause here, since a much bigger clone is one base away. Additional DNA sequences in this sample encode the identical CDR3. V and J are TRBV2 and TRBJ1-5; 8 positions match TRBD1. The germline V gene has CDR1 SNHLY and CDR2 FYNNEI. With 2 bases clipped from V and 5 bases from J, the junction kept 2 bases outside the gene matches. The CDR3 sequence is 14 residues long. Here the CDR3 DNA reads TGTGCCAGCAGTGAACAGGGGGCTTATCAGCCCCAGCATTTT. Translation gives CASSEQGAYQPQHF.

The V gene is TRBV20-1, the J gene TRBJ2-7, with D maybe TRBD1 (5 bases). The CDR3 loop spans 14 amino acids. V gave up 3 bases and J gave up 2 bases, with 14 bases separating them. Germline CDR1 DFQATT, CDR2 SNEGSKA (reference sequence). The CDR3 here is CSASSMDTTYEQYF. The DNA of the CDR3 is TGCAGTGCTAGTTCGATGGACACCACCTACGAGCAGTACTTC.

This chain joins TRBV7-9 and TRBJ2-5, with TRBD1 as a possible D gene (5 bases). V shed 3 bases and J shed 2 bases, with 16 bases lying between them. CDR1 SEHNR and CDR2 FQNEAQ come from the germline V gene (reference sequence). CDR3 length equals 16 residues. DNA for the CDR3: TGTGCCAGCAGCTTGGCTGGGGCGAACGGTCAAGAGACCCAGTACTTC. Amino acid sequence: CASSLAGANGQETQYF.

About this clone itself: At the DNA level, this CDR3 is encoded by other sequences in the same sample as well. This chain uses TRBV28 with TRBJ2-7, with D perhaps matching TRBD1 (5 bases). The germline V and J ends were trimmed by 3 bases and 0 bases, with 9 bases remaining between them. This CDR3 is built from 14 residues. The V gene's germline CDR1 is MDHEN and CDR2 SYDVKM. CDR3 coding DNA: TGTGCCAGCAGTTTGCGGCAGGGCTCCTACGAGCAGTACTTC. Protein sequence: CASSLRQGSYEQYF.

CDR3 DNA: TGTGCCAGCAGCATCCGGACTAGCGGGAGACTGGCAGATACGCAGTATTTT. It codes for CASSIRTSGRLADTQYF. The gene calls are TRBV7-9 and TRBJ2-3; 13 positions match TRBD2. The J segment lost 4 bases and the V segment lost 5 bases, leaving 9 bases of the junction unmatched. Germline V gives CDR1 SEHNR, CDR2 FQNEAQ (reference sequence). The CDR3 spans 17 residues.

The chain has TRBV5-4 and TRBJ2-5, with 16 bases that match TRBD2. Germline CDR1 reads SGHNT; CDR2 reads YYREEE (reference sequence). This CDR3 spans 17 amino acids. The ends lost 4 bases at V and 5 bases at J; junction bases unmatched: 8. The DNA for the CDR3 is TGTGCCAGCAGCCGCGGGACTAGCGGGAGGGCTGGGGAGACCCAGTACTTC. Translating it yields CASSRGTSGRAGETQYF.